These 18 T cell receptor beta chains originate from one sample sequenced in a study of T cells in Graves' hyperthyroidism and ophthalmopathy. TCR beta CDR3 regions were amplified from RNA. First-round RT-PCR of the TCR CDR3 relied on the HTBI primer set. TCRdb passed the multiplex PCR reads through MiXCR, listing each CDR3 protein once. The sample gives around 350,000 distinct CDR3 sequences, about a fifth of which show up once; 3.7% is in the top ten. The sequencing input was blood. These receptors all stem from a young woman with Graves' hyperthyroidism.

This clonotype was found many times. The rearrangement joins TRBV5-1 to TRBJ2-2; no reliable D call. Trimming removed 0 bases at V and 8 bases at J, with 14 bases between. Looked up from germline, CDR1 is SGHRS and CDR2 is YFSETQ. The CDR3 totals 15 residues. The DNA of the CDR3 is TGCGCCAGCAGCTTGGGGGTGACCCAAGCGGGGGAGCTGTTTTTT. Protein: CASSLGVTQAGELFF.

Here the CDR3 reads CASRPSSGANVLTF. The CDR3 DNA reads as TGTGCCAGCAGGCCGAGCTCTGGGGCCAACGTCCTGACTTTC. The rearrangement uses TRBV6-1 and TRBJ2-6; D gene ambiguous. CDR3 size: 14 residues. Trimming stripped 6 bases from V and 0 bases from J, with 6 bases between. Looked up from germline, CDR1 is MNHNS and CDR2 is SASEGT.

This clonotype showed up many times. This sequence joins TRBV20-1 and TRBJ1-5, with D maybe TRBD1 (5 bases). The CDR3 has 15 amino acids. CDR1 and CDR2 from the germline V gene are DFQATT and SNEGSKA (reference sequence). Between the trimmed V and J ends, which lost 6 bases and 9 bases, there was a span of 24 bases. The CDR3 loop reads CSAKDRDDLMGPQHF. The CDR3 bases are TGCAGTGCCAAAGACCGGGACGACCTTATGGGGCCCCAGCATTTT.

This clonotype was recorded a few times. V is TRBV4-1 and J is TRBJ1-2; 7 bases map to TRBD1. With 0 bases clipped from V and 4 bases from J, the junction kept 5 bases outside the gene matches. This CDR3 has 15 amino acids. Germline CDR1 reads MGHRA; CDR2 reads YSYEKL. CDR3 sequence: CASSQDRQGLYGYTF. CDR3 nucleotide sequence: TGCGCCAGCAGCCAAGATAGACAGGGCCTCTATGGCTACACCTTC.

This clonotype was counted at least ten times. The rearrangement joins TRBV9 to TRBJ1-3; no clear D gene. V was shortened by 0 bases and J by 4 bases, with 11 bases between the two germline ends. From germline, CDR1 is SGDLS and CDR2 YYNGEE. This CDR3 has 15 residues. DNA for the CDR3: TGTGCCAGCAGCGTAGGGGCAAACTTCGGAAACACCATATATTTT. This gives the protein CASSVGANFGNTIYF. Full variable domain (rest looked up from reference TRBV9 and TRBJ1-3): DSGVTQTPKHLITATGQRVTLRCSPRSGDLSVYWYQQSLDQGLQFLIQYYNGEERAKGNILERFSAQQFPDLHSELNLSSLELGDSALYFCASSVGANFGNTIYFGEGSWLTVV.

Worth noting for this clonotype: A much more abundant neighbour one base away suggests this may be a read error. The chain employs TRBV30 and TRBJ1-1, with D perhaps matching TRBD1 (5 bases). This CDR3 is 13 amino acids long. CDR1 and CDR2 from the germline V gene are GTSNPN and SVGIG (reference sequence). This CDR3 reads CAWNLWGGGEALF. DNA of the CDR3: TGTGCCTGGAATCTATGGGGCGGGGGTGAAGCTCTCTTT.

This clonotype occurred many times. The chain combines TRBV12-3 or TRBV12-4 with TRBJ2-7; 7 bases align to TRBD1. The CDR3 has 15 amino acids. V lost 5 bases and J lost 2; bases outside the gene matches: 9. The CDR3 spells CASSAPPGQTYEQYF. CDR3 DNA: TGTGCCAGCAGTGCCCCCCCGGGACAGACCTACGAGCAGTACTTC.

This clonotype was found a few times. This sequence joins TRBV12-3 or TRBV12-4 and TRBJ2-2, with 9 positions matching TRBD1. J gave up 3 bases and V 2 bases, and 7 bases lay outside the gene matches. The CDR3 has 17 residues. This CDR3 reads CASSLTPQGADTGELFF. The CDR3 DNA follows: TGTGCCAGCAGTTTAACCCCACAGGGGGCGGACACCGGGGAGCTGTTTTTT.

This clonotype was seen at least ten times. V is TRBV5-1 and J is TRBJ1-1; D gene ambiguous. This CDR3 has 14 amino acids. Germline V lookup: CDR1 SGHRS, CDR2 YFSETQ. The V gene lost 4 bases and the J gene lost 0 bases, with 10 bases spanning the gap. Written as DNA, the CDR3 is TGCGCCAGCAGCGACCCCGCTATGAACACTGAAGCTTTCTTT. Translated, it gives CASSDPAMNTEAFF.

This clonotype was seen a few times. The rearrangement uses TRBV4-1 and TRBJ2-7; TRBD1 might be the D (5 bases). The germline V and J ends were trimmed by 2 bases and 0 bases, with 8 bases remaining between them. The CDR3 is made up of 14 amino acids. Per the germline V gene, CDR1 is MGHRA and CDR2 is YSYEKL. DNA for the CDR3: TGCGCCAGCAGCCAATGGGGCCCCTCCTACGAGCAGTACTTC. Translating gives CASSQWGPSYEQYF.

In its sample, this clonotype was seen many times. The chain has TRBV6-1 and TRBJ1-1, with D possibly matching TRBD1 (5 bases). The CDR3 has 15 amino acids. Trimming removed 5 bases at V and 2 bases at J, with 15 bases between. Germline V CDR1 and CDR2: MNHNS, SASEGT. The CDR3 DNA sequence: TGTGCCAGCAGTCCCAGGGACTCCTCAAACACTGAAGCTTTCTTT. It encodes CASSPRDSSNTEAFF.

The chain combines TRBV6-1 with TRBJ2-7; 7 bases agree with TRBD1. This CDR3 has 14 residues. The V and J ends lost 8 bases and 0 bases, in that order; junction bases with no gene match: 7. Per the germline V gene, CDR1 is MNHNS and CDR2 is SASEGT. CDR3 sequence (DNA): TGTGCCAGCTTGGGGGACAGCTCCTCCTACGAGCAGTACTTC. Its protein product is CASLGDSSSYEQYF.

This clonotype has a count of ten or more. The chain is built from TRBV20-1 and TRBJ2-7, with D tentatively TRBD1 or TRBD2 (6 bases each). Germline V gene data show CDR1 as DFQATT and CDR2 as SNEGSKA (reference sequence). The CDR3 consists of 13 residues. The V end lost 3 bases, the J end lost 2 bases, and 11 bases lay between the germline ends. CDR3 in amino acids: CSASIGGTYEQYF. The CDR3 DNA reads as TGCAGTGCTAGTATAGGGGGGACCTACGAGCAGTACTTC.

This clonotype was counted at least ten times. The V gene is TRBV28, the J gene TRBJ2-5; D may be TRBD1 or TRBD2 (6 bases each). In germline, CDR1 is MDHEN, CDR2 SYDVKM. The CDR3 extends over 14 amino acids. The V end was cut by 8 bases, the J end by 5 bases, with 18 bases between. The CDR3 region is CASGGGRGKETQYF. DNA for the CDR3: TGTGCCAGCGGAGGGGGGCGAGGGAAGGAGACCCAGTACTTC. The whole variable domain, remainder taken from reference TRBV28 and TRBJ2-5, is DVKVTQSSRYLVKRTGEKVFLECVQDMDHENMFWYRQDPGLGLRLIYFSYDVKMKEKGDIPEGYSVSREKKERFSLILESASTNQTSMYLCASGGGRGKETQYFGPGTRLLVL.

Ten or more counts support this clonotype. The chain employs TRBV7-9 and TRBJ1-1, with D uncertain. This CDR3 is 14 amino acids long. The V gene lost 7 bases and the J gene lost 1 base, with 13 bases spanning the gap. CDR1 is SEHNR, CDR2 FQNEAQ, per germline (reference sequence). The CDR3 DNA sequence: TGTGCCAGCACCACAACGGCGTCGAACACTGAAGCTTTCTTT. Translation gives CASTTTASNTEAFF.

This clonotype was seen many times. This sequence joins TRBV12-3 or TRBV12-4 and TRBJ1-2, with TRBD1 matching over 8 bases. J lost 1 base, V lost 3 bases, and 4 bases had no gene match. The length of the CDR3 is 15 residues. CDR3 nucleotide sequence: TGTGCCAGCAGTTTGGGCAGGGGGCATAACTATGGCTACACCTTC. As protein: CASSLGRGHNYGYTF.

This clonotype showed up many times. V gene TRBV6-7 combines with J gene TRBJ2-6; TRBD2 might be the D (6 bases). TRBV6-7 counts as an open reading frame of uncertain function. V shed 8 bases and J shed 0 bases, with 20 bases lying between them. This CDR3 comprises 18 residues. CDR3 nucleotides: TGTGCCAGCGCGTGGGAGGTAGCGACGTACTCTGGGGCCAACGTCCTGACTTTC. Protein product: CASAWEVATYSGANVLTF.

This clonotype was observed at least ten times. This sequence joins TRBV11-2 and TRBJ2-7; TRBD2 matches at 11 bases. CDR1 is SGHAT and CDR2 is FQNNGV in the germline V gene. J gave up 2 bases and V 0 bases, and 3 bases lay outside the gene matches. This CDR3 has 16 residues. The CDR3 region has the DNA TGTGCCAGCAGCTTAGAGGCTAGCGGGGGGACCTACGAGCAGTACTTC. Residues: CASSLEASGGTYEQYF. Drawing the rest from reference TRBV11-2 and TRBJ2-7, the complete variable domain is EAGVAQSPRYKIIEKRQSVAFWCNPISGHATLYWYQQILGQGPKLLIQFQNNGVVDDSQLPKDRFSAERLKGVDSTLKIQPAKLEDSAVYLCASSLEASGGTYEQYFGPGTRLTVT.